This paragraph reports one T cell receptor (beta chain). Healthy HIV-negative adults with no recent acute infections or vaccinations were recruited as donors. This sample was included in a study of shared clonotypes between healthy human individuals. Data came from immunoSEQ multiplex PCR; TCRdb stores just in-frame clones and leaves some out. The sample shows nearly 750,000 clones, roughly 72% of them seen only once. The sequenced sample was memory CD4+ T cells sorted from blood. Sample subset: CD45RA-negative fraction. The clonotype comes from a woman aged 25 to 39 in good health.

In DNA form, the CDR3 reads TGTGCCAGCAGCTTAGTTGAACCAGGGCGGTTTGGTGGAAACACCATATATTTT. It codes for CASSLVEPGRFGGNTIYF. This chain connects TRBV11-2 to TRBJ1-3; a weak D match, TRBD1 (5 bases). Trimming removed 1 base from V and 3 bases from J, with 19 bases in between. Germline V CDR1 and CDR2: SGHAT, FQNNGV. This CDR3 contains 18 residues. The whole variable domain, filled in from reference TRBV11-2 and TRBJ1-3, reads EAGVAQSPRYKIIEKRQSVAFWCNPISGHATLYWYQQILGQGPKLLIQFQNNGVVDDSQLPKDRFSAERLKGVDSTLKIQPAKLEDSAVYLCASSLVEPGRFGGNTIYFGEGSWLTVV.